The following is a T cell receptor (beta chain) sequence with its context. No antigen is known for it. These data belong to a study of blood T cells in healthy people across ages. General study points: Unknown CMV status may confound age-related changes in expanded clones. Estimated diversity, derived from one million T cells, was regarded as an underestimate.

Each sample gave at least 6.5 million isolated PBMCs. The authors ran a second PCR of about 7 to 11 cycles using a sample-barcoded 5' primer and a J-beta primer mix. MiXCR was run by TCRdb on the 5' RACE reads, yielding one entry per CDR3 protein. The repertoire has about 680,000 distinct CDR3 sequences, 49% of them found once; the top ten carry roughly a third. The sequence came from a woman aged 60-75 years in good health. The sequencing input was blood.

CDR3 region: CSARTGQEIFGEQYF. CDR3 DNA sequence: TGCAGTGCTAGGACCGGACAGGAAATCTTCGGCGAGCAGTACTTC. The V gene is TRBV20-1, the J gene TRBJ2-7, with 7 nucleotides matching TRBD1. J was trimmed by 6 bases and V by 3 bases; bases with no gene match: 14. The CDR3 length is 15 residues. CDR1 is DFQATT and CDR2 is SNEGSKA in the germline V gene (reference sequence).